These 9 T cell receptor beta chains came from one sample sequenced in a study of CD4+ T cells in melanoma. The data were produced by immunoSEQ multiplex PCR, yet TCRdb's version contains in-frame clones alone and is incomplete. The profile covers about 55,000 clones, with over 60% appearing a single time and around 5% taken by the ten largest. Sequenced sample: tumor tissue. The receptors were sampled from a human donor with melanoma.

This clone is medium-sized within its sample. This chain's CDR3 is CASSLTGFYNSPLHF. CDR3 bases: TGTGCCAGCAGTCTGACAGGGTTCTATAATTCACCCCTCCACTTT. The V and J genes are TRBV6-1 and TRBJ1-6; TRBD1 matches at 7 bases. CDR3 length equals 15 residues. Germline V lookup: CDR1 MNHNS, CDR2 SASEGT. Trimming at V came to 5 bases and at J to 3 bases, leaving 4 bases not matched to a gene.

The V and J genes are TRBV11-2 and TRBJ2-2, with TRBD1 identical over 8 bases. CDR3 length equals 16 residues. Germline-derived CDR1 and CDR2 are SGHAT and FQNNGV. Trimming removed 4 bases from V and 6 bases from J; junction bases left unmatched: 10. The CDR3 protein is CASSSGTQGVAGELFF. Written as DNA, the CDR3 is TGTGCCAGCAGCTCAGGAACACAGGGGGTGGCCGGGGAGCTGTTTTTT.

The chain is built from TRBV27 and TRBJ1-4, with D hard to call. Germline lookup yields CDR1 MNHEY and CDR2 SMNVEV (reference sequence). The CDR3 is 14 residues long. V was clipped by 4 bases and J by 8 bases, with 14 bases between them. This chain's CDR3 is CASSSRGVGEKLFF. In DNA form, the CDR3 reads TGTGCCAGCAGTTCGCGGGGAGTGGGAGAAAAACTGTTTTTT.

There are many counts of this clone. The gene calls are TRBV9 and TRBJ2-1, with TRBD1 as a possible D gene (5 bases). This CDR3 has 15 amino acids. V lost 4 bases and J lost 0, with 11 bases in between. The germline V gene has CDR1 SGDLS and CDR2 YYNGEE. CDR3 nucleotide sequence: TGTGCCAGCAGCACGCAGGGTAACTCCTACAATGAGCAGTTCTTC. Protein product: CASSTQGNSYNEQFF.

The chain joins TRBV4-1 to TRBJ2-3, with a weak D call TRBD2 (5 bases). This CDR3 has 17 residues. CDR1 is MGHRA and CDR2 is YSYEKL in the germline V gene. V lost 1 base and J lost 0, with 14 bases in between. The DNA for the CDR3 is TGCGCCAGCAGCCAAGTTTCTCTAGCTACTAGCACAGATACGCAGTATTTT. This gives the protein CASSQVSLATSTDTQYF.

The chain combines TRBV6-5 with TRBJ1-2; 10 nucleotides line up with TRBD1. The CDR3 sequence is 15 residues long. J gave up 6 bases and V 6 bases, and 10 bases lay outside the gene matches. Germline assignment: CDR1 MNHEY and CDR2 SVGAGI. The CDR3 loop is CASSRRDRGLNGYTF. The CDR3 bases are TGTGCCAGCAGCCGAAGGGACAGGGGCTTAAATGGCTACACCTTC.

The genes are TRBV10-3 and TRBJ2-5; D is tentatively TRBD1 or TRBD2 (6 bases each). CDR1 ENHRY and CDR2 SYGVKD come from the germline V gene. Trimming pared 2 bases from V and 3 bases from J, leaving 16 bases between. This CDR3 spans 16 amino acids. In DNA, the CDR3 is TGTGCCATCAGTGAGCTAAGCGTAGGGGGGAAAGAGACCCAGTACTTC. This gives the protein CAISELSVGGKETQYF.

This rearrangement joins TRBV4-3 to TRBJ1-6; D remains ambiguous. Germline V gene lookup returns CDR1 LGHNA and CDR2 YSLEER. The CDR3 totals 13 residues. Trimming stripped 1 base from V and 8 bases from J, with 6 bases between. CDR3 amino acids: CASSQVVDSPLHF. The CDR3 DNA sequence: TGCGCCAGCAGCCAAGTCGTGGATTCACCCCTCCACTTT.

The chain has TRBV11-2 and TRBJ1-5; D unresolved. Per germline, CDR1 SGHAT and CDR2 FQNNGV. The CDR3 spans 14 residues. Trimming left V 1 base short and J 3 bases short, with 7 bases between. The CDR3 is CASSLAQSNQPQHF. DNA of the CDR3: TGTGCCAGCAGCTTAGCGCAGTCCAATCAGCCCCAGCATTTT.